The 5 T cell receptor beta chains below were found in one sample sequenced in a study of post-analysis software for immune sequencing data (dated by TCRdb to the mid-2010s). The library was produced with PCR. Instrument on record: Illumina HiSeq 2500. To reduce PCR and sequencing biases, unique molecular identifiers were built into the TCR beta cDNA libraries. TCRdb took the public reads, trimmed them with fastp at Q25, ran MiXCR for clone calling and kept in-frame beta chains. All rows with the same CDR3 protein become a single entry with the most common DNA and genes. The sample includes roughly 600,000 distinct CDR3 sequences, with roughly 46% observed a single time. The ten largest clones represent 1.7% of the sample. These receptors have no identified antigens. On the study overall, not on this receptor specifically: Significantly higher frequencies in patients than in controls were found for about five TRBV segments, including TRBV5-6, TRBV5-1 and TRBV20-1.

The sample consisted of blood. The receptors originated from a girl under 18 with multiple sclerosis.

This clonotype was seen many times. The V gene is TRBV24-1, the J gene TRBJ2-3; D is unresolved. V was pared by 0 bases and J by 0 bases, with 6 bases between. CDR3 length: 15 residues. The germline CDR1 and CDR2 sequences are KGHDR and SFDVKD. CDR3 amino acids: CATSDLQDSTDTQYF. The DNA for the CDR3 is TGTGCCACCAGTGATTTGCAGGACAGCACAGATACGCAGTATTTT.

The sample holds a few counts of this clonotype. In nucleotides, the CDR3 is TGTGCCAGCAGAGAATTGGGTGTGAACACTGAAGCTTTCTTT. Amino acid sequence: CASRELGVNTEAFF. The genes are TRBV9 and TRBJ1-1, with unresolved D. CDR3 length: 14 residues. Germline V CDR1 and CDR2: SGDLS, YYNGEE. The V end was cut by 5 bases, the J end by 0 bases, with 11 bases between.

This clonotype has a handful of counts. The V gene is TRBV12-3 or TRBV12-4, the J gene TRBJ2-7; D not resolved. Trimming cost V 5 bases and J 4 bases, with 15 bases left between them. CDR3 length: 14 residues. The CDR3 bases are TGTGCCAGCAGTCCCAGACTGGTTATATACGAGCAGTACTTC. Encoded protein: CASSPRLVIYEQYF.

With respect to this clonotype: This sequence may be a read error, since a much larger clone differs from it by one base. The gene calls are TRBV10-3 and TRBJ2-1, with 7 nucleotides matching TRBD1. The CDR3 spans 13 residues. Germline loops: CDR1 ENHRY, CDR2 SYGVKD. Trimming at V came to 10 bases and at J to 5 bases, leaving 8 bases not matched to a gene. In DNA form, the CDR3 reads TGTGCCACCTGCGACAGGGCCCACAATGAGCAGTTCTTC. Its translation is CATCDRAHNEQFF.

V and J are TRBV2 and TRBJ2-6, with D maybe TRBD1 (5 bases). V shed 7 bases and J shed 0 bases, with 13 bases lying between them. Per germline, CDR1 SNHLY and CDR2 FYNNEI. This CDR3 has 16 residues. The CDR3 DNA reads TGTGCCAGCACAGGGCCCCGCTACTCTGGGGCCAACGTCCTGACTTTC. Its translation is CASTGPRYSGANVLTF.